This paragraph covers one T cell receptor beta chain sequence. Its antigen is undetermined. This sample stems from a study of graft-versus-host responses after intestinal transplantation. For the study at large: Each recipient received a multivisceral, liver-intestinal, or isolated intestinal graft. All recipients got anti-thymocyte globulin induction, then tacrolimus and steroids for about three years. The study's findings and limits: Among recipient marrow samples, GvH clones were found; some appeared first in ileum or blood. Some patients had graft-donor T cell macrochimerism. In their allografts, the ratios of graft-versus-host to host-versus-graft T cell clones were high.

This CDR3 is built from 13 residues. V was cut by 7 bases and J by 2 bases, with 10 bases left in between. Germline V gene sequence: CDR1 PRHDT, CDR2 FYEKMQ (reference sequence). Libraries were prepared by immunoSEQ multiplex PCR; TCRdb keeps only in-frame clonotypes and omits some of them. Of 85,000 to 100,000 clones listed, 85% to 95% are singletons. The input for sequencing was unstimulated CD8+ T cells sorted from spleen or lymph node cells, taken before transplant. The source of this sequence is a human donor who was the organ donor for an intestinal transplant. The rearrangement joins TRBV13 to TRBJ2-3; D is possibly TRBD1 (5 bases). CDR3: CASTGHATDTQYF. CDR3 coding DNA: TGTGCCAGCACCGGACATGCCACAGATACGCAGTATTTT.